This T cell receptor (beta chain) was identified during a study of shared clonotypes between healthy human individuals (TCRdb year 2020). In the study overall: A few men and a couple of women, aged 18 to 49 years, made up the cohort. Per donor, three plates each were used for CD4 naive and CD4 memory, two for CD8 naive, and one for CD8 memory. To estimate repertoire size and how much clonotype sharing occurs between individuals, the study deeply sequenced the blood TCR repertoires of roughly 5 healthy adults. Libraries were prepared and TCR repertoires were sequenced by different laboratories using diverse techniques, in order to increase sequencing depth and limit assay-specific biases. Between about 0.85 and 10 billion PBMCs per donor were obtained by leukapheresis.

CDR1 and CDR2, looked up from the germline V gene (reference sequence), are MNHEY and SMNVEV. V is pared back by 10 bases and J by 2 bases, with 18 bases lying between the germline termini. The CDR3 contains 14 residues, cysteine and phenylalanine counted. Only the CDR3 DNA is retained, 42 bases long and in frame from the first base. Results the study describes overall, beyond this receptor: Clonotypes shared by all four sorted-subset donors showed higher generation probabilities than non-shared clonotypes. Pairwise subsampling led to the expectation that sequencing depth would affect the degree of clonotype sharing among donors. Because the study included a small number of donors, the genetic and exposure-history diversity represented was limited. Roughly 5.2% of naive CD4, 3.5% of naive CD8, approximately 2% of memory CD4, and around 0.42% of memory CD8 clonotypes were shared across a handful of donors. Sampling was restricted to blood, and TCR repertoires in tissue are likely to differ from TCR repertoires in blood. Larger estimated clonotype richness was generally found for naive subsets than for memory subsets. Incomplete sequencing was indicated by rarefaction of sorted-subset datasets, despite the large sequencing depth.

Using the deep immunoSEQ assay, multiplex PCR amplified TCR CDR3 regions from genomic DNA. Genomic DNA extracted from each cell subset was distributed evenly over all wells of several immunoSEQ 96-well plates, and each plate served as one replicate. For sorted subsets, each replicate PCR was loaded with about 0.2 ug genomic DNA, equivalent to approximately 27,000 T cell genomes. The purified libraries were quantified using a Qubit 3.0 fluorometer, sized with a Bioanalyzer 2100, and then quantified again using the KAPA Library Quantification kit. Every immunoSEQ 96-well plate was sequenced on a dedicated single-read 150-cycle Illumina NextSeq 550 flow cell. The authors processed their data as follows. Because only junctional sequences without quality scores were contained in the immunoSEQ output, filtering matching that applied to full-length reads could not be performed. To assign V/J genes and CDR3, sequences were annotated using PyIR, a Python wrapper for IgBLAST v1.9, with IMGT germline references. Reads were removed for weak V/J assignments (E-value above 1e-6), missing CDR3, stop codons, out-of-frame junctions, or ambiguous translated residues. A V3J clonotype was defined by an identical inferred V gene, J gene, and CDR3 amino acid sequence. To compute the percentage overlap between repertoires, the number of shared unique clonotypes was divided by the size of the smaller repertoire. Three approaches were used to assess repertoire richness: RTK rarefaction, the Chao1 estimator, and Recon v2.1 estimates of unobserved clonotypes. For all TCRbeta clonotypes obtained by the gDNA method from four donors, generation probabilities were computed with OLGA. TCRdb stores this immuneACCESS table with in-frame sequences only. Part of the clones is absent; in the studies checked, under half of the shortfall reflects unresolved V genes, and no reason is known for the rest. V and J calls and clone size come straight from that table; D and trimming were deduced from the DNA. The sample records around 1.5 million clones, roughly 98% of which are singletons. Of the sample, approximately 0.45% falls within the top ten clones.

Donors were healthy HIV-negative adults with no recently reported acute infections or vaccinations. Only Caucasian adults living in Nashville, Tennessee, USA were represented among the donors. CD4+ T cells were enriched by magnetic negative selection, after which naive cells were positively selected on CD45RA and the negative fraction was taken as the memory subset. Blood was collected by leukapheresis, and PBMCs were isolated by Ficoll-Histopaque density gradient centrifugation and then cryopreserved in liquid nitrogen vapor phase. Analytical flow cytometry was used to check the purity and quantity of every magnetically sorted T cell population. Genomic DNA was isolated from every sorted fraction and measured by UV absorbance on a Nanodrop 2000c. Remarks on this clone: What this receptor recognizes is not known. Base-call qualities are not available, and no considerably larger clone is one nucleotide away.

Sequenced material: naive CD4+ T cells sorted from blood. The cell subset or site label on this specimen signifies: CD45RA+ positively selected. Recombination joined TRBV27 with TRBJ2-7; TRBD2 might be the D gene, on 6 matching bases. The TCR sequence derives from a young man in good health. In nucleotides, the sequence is TGTGCCACGATTAATCCGGGACTGCCCTACGAGCAGTACTTC. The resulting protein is CATINPGLPYEQYF.